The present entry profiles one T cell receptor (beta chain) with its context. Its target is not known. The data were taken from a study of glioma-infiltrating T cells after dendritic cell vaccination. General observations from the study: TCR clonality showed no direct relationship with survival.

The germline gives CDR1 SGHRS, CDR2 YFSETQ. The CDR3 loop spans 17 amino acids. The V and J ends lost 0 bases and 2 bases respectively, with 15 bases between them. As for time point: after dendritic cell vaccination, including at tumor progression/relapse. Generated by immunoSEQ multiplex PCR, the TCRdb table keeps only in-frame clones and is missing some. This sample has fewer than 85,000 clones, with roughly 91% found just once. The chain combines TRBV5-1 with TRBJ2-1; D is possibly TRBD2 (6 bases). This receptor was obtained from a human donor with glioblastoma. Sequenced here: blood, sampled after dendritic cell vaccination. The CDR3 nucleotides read TGCGCCAGCAGCTTGGCCCCGATAGGGAGGACCTACAATGAGCAGTTCTTC. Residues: CASSLAPIGRTYNEQFF.